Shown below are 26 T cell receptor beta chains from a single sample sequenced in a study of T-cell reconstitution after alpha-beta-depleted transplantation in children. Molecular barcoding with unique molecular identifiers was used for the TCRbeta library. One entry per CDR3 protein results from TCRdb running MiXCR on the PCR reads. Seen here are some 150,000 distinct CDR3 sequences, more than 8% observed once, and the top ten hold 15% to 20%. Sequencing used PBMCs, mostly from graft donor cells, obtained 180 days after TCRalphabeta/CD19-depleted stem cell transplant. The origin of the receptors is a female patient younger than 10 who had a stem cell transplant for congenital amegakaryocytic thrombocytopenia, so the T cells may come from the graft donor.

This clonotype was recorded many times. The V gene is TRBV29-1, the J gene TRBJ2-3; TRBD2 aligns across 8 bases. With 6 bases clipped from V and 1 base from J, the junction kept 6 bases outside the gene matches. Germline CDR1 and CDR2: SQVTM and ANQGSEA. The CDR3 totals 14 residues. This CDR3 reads CSVVAGSRTDTQYF. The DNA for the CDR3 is TGCAGCGTGGTAGCGGGAAGCCGCACAGATACGCAGTATTTT.

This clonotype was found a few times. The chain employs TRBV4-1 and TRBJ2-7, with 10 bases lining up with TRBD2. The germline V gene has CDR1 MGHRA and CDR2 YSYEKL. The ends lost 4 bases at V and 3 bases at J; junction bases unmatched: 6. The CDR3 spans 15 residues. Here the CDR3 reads CASSRLAGVSYEQYF. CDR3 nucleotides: TGCGCCAGCAGCCGCCTAGCGGGAGTCAGCTACGAGCAGTACTTC.

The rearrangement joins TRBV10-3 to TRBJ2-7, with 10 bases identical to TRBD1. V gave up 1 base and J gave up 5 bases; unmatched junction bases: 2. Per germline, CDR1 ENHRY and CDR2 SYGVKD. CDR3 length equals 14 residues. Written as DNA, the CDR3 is TGTGCCATCAGTGAGTGGACAGGGGGGAACGAGCAGTACTTC. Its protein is CAISEWTGGNEQYF.

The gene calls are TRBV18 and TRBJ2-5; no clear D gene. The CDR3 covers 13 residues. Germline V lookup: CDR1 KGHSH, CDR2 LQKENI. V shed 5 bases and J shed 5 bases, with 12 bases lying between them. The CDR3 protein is CASSIWGRETQYF. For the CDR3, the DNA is TGTGCCAGCTCAATATGGGGAAGGGAGACCCAGTACTTC.

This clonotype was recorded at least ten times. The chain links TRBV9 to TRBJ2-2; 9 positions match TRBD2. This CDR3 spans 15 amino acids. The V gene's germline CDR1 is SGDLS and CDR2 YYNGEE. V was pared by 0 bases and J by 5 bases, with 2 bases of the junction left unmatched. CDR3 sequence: CASSVALAGTGELFF. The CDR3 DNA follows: TGTGCCAGCAGCGTAGCTCTAGCGGGGACCGGGGAGCTGTTTTTT.

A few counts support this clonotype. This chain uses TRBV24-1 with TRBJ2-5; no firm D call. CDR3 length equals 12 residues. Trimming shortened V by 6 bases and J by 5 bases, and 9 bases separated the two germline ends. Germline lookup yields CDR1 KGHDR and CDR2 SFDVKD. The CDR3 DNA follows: TGTGCCACCAGTCGCGGAACCGAGACCCAGTACTTC. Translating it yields CATSRGTETQYF.

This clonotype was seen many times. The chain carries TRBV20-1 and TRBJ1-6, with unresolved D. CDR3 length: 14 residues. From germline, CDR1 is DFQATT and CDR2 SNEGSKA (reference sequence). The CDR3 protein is CSPHNSFGGSPLHF. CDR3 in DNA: TGCAGCCCCCACAACTCCTTCGGAGGATCACCCCTCCACTTT.

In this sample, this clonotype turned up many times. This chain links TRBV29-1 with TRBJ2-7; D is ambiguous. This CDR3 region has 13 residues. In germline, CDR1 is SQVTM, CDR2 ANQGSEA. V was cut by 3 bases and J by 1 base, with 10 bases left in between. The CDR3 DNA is TGCAGCGTTGACGCCTCGGGTTCCTACGAGCAGTACTTC. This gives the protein CSVDASGSYEQYF.

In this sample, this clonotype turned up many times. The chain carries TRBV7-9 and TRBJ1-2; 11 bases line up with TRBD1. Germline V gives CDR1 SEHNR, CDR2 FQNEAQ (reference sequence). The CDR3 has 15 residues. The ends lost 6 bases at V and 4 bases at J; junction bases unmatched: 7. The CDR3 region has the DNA TGTGCCAGCAGTTTGGACAGGGGGCGAATCTATGGCTACACCTTC. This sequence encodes CASSLDRGRIYGYTF.

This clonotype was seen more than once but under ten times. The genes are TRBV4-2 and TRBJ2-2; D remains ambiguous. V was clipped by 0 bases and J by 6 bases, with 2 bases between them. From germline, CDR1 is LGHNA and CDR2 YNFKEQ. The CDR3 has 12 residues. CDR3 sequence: CASSQESGELFF. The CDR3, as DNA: TGTGCCAGCAGCCAAGAGTCCGGGGAGCTGTTTTTT.

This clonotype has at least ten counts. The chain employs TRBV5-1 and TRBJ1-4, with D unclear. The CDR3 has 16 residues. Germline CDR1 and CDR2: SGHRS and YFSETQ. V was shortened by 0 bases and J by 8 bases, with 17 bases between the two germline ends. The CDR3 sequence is CASSLAGGSLEEKLFF. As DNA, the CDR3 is TGCGCCAGCAGCTTGGCCGGAGGGTCGCTTGAGGAAAAACTGTTTTTT.

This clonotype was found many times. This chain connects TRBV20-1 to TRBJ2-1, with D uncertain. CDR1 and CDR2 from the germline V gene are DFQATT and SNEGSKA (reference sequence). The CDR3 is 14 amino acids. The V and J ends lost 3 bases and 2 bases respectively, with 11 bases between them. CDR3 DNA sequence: TGCAGTGCTAGTCGACGGGCACCCTACAATGAGCAGTTCTTC. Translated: CSASRRAPYNEQFF.

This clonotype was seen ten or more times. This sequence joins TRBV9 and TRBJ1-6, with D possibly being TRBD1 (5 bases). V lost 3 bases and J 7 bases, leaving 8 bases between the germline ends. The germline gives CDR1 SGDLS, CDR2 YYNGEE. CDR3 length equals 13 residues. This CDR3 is CASSGDRNSPLHF. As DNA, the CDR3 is TGTGCCAGCAGCGGAGACAGAAATTCACCCCTCCACTTT.

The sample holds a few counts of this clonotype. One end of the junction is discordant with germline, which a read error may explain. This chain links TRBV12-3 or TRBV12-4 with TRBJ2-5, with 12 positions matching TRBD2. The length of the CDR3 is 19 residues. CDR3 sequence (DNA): TGTGCCATCAGTTTACGTTGGACTAGCGGGACCCAAGTCCAAGAGACCCAGTACTTC. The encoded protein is CAISLRWTSGTQVQETQYF.

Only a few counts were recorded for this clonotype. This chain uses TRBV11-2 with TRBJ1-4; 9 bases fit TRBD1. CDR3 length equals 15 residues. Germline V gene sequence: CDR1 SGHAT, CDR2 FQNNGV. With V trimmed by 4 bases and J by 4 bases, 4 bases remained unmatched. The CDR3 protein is CASSWGQGYNEKLFF. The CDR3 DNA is TGTGCCAGCAGCTGGGGACAGGGCTATAATGAAAAACTGTTTTTT.

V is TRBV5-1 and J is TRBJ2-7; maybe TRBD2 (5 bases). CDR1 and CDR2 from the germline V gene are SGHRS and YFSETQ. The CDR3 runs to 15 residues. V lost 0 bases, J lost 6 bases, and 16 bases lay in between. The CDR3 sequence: CASSLAEGIPSEQYF. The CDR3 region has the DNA TGCGCCAGCAGCTTGGCTGAGGGAATTCCCTCCGAGCAGTACTTC. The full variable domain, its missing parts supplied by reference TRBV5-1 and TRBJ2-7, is KAGVTQTPRYLIKTRGQQVTLSCSPISGHRSVSWYQQTPGQGLQFLFEYFSETQRNKGNFPGRFSGRQFSNSRSEMNVSTLELGDSALYLCASSLAEGIPSEQYFGPGTRLTVT.

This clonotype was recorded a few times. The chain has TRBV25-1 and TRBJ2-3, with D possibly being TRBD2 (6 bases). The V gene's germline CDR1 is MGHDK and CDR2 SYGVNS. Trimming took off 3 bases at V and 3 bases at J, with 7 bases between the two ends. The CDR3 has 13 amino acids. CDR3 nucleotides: TGTGCCAGCAGTGATCGGGGGACAGATACGCAGTATTTT. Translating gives CASSDRGTDTQYF.

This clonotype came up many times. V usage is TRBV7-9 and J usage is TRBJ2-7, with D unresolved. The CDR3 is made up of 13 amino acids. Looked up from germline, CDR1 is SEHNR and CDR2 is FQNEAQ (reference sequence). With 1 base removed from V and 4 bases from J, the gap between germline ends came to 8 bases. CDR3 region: CASSLEYTYEQYF. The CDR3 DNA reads TGTGCCAGCAGCTTAGAGTACACTTACGAGCAGTACTTC.

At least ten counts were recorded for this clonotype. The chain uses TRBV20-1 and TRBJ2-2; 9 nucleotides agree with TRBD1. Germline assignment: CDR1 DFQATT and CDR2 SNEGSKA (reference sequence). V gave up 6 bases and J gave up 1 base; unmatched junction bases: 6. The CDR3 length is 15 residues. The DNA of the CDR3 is TGCAGTGCAAACAGGGGGCTCGGGAACACCGGGGAGCTGTTTTTT. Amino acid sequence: CSANRGLGNTGELFF.

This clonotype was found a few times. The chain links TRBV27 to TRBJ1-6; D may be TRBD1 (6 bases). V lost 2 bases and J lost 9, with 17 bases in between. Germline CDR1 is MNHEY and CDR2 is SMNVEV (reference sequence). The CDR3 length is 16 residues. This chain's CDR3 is CASSLTRGRRVSPLHF. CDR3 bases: TGTGCCAGCAGTTTAACCAGGGGCAGGAGAGTTTCACCCCTCCACTTT.

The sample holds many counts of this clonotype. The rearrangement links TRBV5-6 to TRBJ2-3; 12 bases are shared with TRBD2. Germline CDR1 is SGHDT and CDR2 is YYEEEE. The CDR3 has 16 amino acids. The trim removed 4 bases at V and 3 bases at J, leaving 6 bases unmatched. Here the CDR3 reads CASSPGLAGRTDTQYF. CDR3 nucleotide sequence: TGTGCCAGCAGCCCGGGACTAGCGGGCAGGACAGATACGCAGTATTTT.

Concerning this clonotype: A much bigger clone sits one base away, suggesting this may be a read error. CDR3 in amino acids: CSAGTAGKNTEAFF. The CDR3 DNA is TGCAGTGCTGGCACGGCAGGGAAAAACACTGAAGCTTTCTTT. This chain connects TRBV20-1 to TRBJ1-1; a possible D gene is TRBD1 (5 bases). CDR3 length: 14 residues. The germline V gene has CDR1 DFQATT and CDR2 SNEGSKA (reference sequence). V gave up 5 bases and J gave up 2 bases, with 15 bases separating them.

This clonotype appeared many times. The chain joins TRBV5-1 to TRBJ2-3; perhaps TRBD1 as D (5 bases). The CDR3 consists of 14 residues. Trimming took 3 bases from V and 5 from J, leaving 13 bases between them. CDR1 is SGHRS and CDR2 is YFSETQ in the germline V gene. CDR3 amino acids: CASSWGQALDTQYF. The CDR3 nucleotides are TGCGCCAGCAGCTGGGGCCAGGCCCTAGATACGCAGTATTTT.

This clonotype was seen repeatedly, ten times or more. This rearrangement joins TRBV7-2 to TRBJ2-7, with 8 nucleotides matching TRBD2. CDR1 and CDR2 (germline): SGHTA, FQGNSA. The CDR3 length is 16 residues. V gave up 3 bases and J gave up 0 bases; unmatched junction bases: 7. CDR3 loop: CASSFGGASRSYEQYF. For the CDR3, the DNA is TGTGCCAGCAGCTTCGGGGGGGCTTCCCGCTCCTACGAGCAGTACTTC.

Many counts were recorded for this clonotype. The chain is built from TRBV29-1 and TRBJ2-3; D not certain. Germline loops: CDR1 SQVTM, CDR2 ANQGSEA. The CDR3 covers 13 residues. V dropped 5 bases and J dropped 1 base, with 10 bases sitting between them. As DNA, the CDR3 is TGCAGCGTTTCCGGAACCGGCACAGATACGCAGTATTTT. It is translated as CSVSGTGTDTQYF.

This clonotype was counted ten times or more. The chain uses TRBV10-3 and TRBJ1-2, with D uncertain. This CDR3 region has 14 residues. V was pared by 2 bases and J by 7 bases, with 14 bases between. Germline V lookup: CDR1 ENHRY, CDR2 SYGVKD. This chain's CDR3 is CAISERAGLSGYTF. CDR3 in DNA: TGTGCCATCAGTGAGAGAGCCGGTTTATCTGGCTACACCTTC.